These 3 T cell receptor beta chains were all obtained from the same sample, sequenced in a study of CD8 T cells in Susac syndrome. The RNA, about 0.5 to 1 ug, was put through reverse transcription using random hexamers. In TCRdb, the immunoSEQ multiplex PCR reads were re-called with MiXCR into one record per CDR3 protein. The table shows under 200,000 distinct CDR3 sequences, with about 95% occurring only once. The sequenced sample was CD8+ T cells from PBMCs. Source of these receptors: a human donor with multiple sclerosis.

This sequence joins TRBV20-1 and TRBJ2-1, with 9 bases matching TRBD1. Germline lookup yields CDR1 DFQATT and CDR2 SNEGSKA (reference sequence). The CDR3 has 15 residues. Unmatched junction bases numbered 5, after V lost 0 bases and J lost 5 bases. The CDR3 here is CSAREGTGFNNEQFF. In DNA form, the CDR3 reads TGCAGTGCTAGAGAGGGGACAGGGTTTAACAATGAGCAGTTCTTC.

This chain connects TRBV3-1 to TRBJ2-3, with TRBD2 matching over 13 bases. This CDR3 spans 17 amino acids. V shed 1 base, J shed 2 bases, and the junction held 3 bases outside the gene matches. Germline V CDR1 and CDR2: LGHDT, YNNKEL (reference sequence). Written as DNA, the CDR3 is TGTGCCAGCAGCCAAGTGGGACTAGCGGGGTTCACAGATACGCAGTATTTT. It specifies CASSQVGLAGFTDTQYF.

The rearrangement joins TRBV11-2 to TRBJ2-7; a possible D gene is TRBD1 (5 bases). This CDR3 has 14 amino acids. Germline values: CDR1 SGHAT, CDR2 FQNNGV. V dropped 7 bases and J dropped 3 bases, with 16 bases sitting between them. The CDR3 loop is CASTQGSGDYEQYF. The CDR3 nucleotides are TGTGCCAGCACCCAGGGTTCGGGTGACTACGAGCAGTACTTC.